These T cell receptor beta chains were read from a single sample in a study of T-cell memory formation after mild COVID-19. Each CDR3 protein is one row after TCRdb ran MiXCR on the 5' RACE reads. The data hold a few hundred thousand distinct CDR3 sequences, with 15% to 20% observed a single time. Specimen: PBMCs or a T cell subset sorted from them (not recorded which). The receptors come from a man between 18 and 35 years old who had mild COVID-19 (a few samples of this study predate the infection). Cell type and time point are not known. The CDR3 runs from the conserved cysteine through the conserved F or W. The D gene is left open where the match is weak. The size entry is marked missing in some rows and otherwise reads once, few, many or a size class.

>TRBV5-6|.|.|TRBJ1-5
TGTGCCAGCAGCGTGGCGCCCCAGCATTTT
CASSVAPQHF
>TRBV5-6|.|.|TRBJ1-4
TGTGCCAGCAGCCTGATGATTGGACCTTTAATTGGACTGTTTTTT
CASSLMIGPLIGLFF
>TRBV6-2/TRBV6-3|.|.|TRBJ1-5
TGTGCCAGCAGAGGCTCGGGCGAGGGTAGCAATCAGCCCCAGCATTTT
CASRGSGEGSNQPQHF
>TRBV6-6|TRBD1|.|TRBJ1-1
TGTGCCAGCAGGGATGACAGGGGGGTTCCTCGTGAAGCTTTCTTT
CASRDDRGVPREAFF
>TRBV5-1|.|.|TRBJ1-1
TGCGCCAGCAGATGGACGGGTATGAACACTGAAGCTTTCTTT
CASRWTGMNTEAFF
>TRBV6-1|.|.|TRBJ1-5
TGTGCCAGCAGTGGGAGGGGAAGGGGCAATCAGCCCCAGCATTTT
CASSGRGRGNQPQHF
>TRBV5-5|.|few|TRBJ2-4
TGTGCCAGCAGCCTAAATTCATTCCGGGGGGCCAAAAACATTCAGTACTTC
CASSLNSFRGAKNIQYF
>TRBV11-1|TRBD1|.|TRBJ1-6
TGTGCCAGCAGCCCGGGGACAGGATCCTATAATTCACCCCTCCACTTT
CASSPGTGSYNSPLHF
>TRBV5-1|.|.|TRBJ2-7
TGCGCCAGCAGCCCGCTGGGGGACGGTACCTACGAGCAGTACTTC
CASSPLGDGTYEQYF
>TRBV6-6|TRBD2|.|TRBJ2-3
TGTGCCAGCAGGAAGCACAGCCCGGGACTAGCGGGGGCATCAGGCACAGATACGCAGTATTTT
CASRKHSPGLAGASGTDTQYF
>TRBV25-1|.|many|TRBJ2-7
TGTGCCAGCAGTGAATACCCAGGCTACGAGCAGTACTTC
CASSEYPGYEQYF
>TRBV5-1|TRBD1|many|TRBJ2-1
TGCGCCAGCAGCGCCCGCGGGACAGGGAAAAATGAGCAGTTCTTC
CASSARGTGKNEQFF
>TRBV5-4|TRBD1|few|TRBJ2-5
TGTGCCAGCAGCCTTAACAGGGGGCGCTTGGAGACCCAGTACTTC
CASSLNRGRLETQYF
>TRBV10-3|.|.|TRBJ2-3
TGTGCCATCAGTGAGCCGGGGCACACAGATACGCAGTATTTT
CAISEPGHTDTQYF
>TRBV12-3/TRBV12-4|.|.|TRBJ1-1
TGTGCCAGCAGTCCACAGGTTGAATCTCGGGCTTTCTTT
CASSPQVESRAFF
>TRBV20-1|.|few|TRBJ1-5
TGCAGTGCTAGCGTCCAGGGTAGCAATCAGCCCCAGCATTTT
CSASVQGSNQPQHF
>TRBV5-4|TRBD1|.|TRBJ2-3
TGTGCCAGCAGCCCGCGAACAGGGGAGTTCGCAGATACGCAGTATTTT
CASSPRTGEFADTQYF
>TRBV28|TRBD1|few|TRBJ1-6
TGTGCCAGCAGTTTTTACAGGGGTAATTCACCCCTCCACTTT
CASSFYRGNSPLHF
>TRBV2|.|few|TRBJ2-5
TGTGCCAGCAGGCTCGAGTCCGGGGAGGAGACCCAGTACTTC
CASRLESGEETQYF
>TRBV3-1|.|few|TRBJ2-1
TGTGCCAGCAGCCATGCCGGGGGCCGCTACAATGAGCAGTTCTTC
CASSHAGGRYNEQFF
>TRBV10-3|TRBD1|.|TRBJ2-1
TGTGCCATCAGTGAATGGAGAGGGGGCCAGTCCAATGAGCAGTTCTTC
CAISEWRGGQSNEQFF
>TRBV7-9|.|.|TRBJ2-2
TGTGCCAGCAGCTTAAGAGGGTTTCACGGGGAGCTGTTTTTT
CASSLRGFHGELFF
>TRBV19|TRBD1|.|TRBJ1-1
TGTGCCACTTGGGACAGGGGAGGGATGAACACTGAAGCTTTCTTT
CATWDRGGMNTEAFF
>TRBV18|.|.|TRBJ1-5
TGTGCCAGCTCACCCCTAGACAATCAGCCCCAGCATTTT
CASSPLDNQPQHF
>TRBV7-2|.|.|TRBJ2-1
TGTGCCAGCAGCTTTAGGAGGACGACCAATGAGCAGTTCTTC
CASSFRRTTNEQFF
>TRBV9|.|.|TRBJ2-3
TGTGCCAGCAGCGCTCGCTACACAGATACGCAGTATTTT
CASSARYTDTQYF
>TRBV28|TRBD2|many|TRBJ2-5
TGTGCCAGCAGTTGGCTAGCGGGCCAAGAGACCCAGTACTTC
CASSWLAGQETQYF
>TRBV11-2|.|.|TRBJ2-6
TGTGCCAGCAGCTCCCTTGACTCTGGGGCCAACGTCCTGACTTTC
CASSSLDSGANVLTF
>TRBV11-2|TRBD2|.|TRBJ2-1
TGTGCCAGCAGCTCCCTCCCCCAAGCGGGGGGGCACAATGAGCAGTTCTTC
CASSSLPQAGGHNEQFF
>TRBV5-4|.|few|TRBJ2-1
TGTGCCAGCAGCCTAGGGACAGAGCAGTTCTTC
CASSLGTEQFF
>TRBV5-1|.|many|TRBJ2-2
TGCGCCAGCAGCTTTTGGGCGAGAACCGGGGAGCTGTTTTTT
CASSFWARTGELFF
>TRBV9|.|few|TRBJ1-2
TGTGCCAGCAGCGTAGAAGAACGGACTTCTTATGGCTACACCTTC
CASSVEERTSYGYTF
>TRBV15|.|many|TRBJ2-3
TGTGCCACCAGCCCGGGATCCCCCACAGATACGCAGTATTTT
CATSPGSPTDTQYF
>TRBV5-6|.|.|TRBJ1-5
TGTGCCAGCAGTCGATACCGGGGGCCCGCTAGCAATCAGCCCCAGCATTTT
CASSRYRGPASNQPQHF
>TRBV3-1|.|many|TRBJ2-3
TGTGCCAGCAGCCCCTTCTCTGGGTATACGCAGTATTTT
CASSPFSGYTQYF
>TRBV7-3|TRBD2|few|TRBJ2-1
TGTGCCAGCAGCCTGACGGGGGGAAACTCGGTCGATGAGCAGTTCTTC
CASSLTGGNSVDEQFF
>TRBV28|.|few|TRBJ2-3
TGTGCCAGCACCCGCGCGGCAGATACGCAGTATTTT
CASTRAADTQYF
>TRBV4-3|TRBD2|many|TRBJ2-7
TGCGCCAGCAGCCAAGATCTTGGGACTAGCAGAGAGCAGTACTTC
CASSQDLGTSREQYF
>TRBV5-1|TRBD2|few|TRBJ2-1
TGCGCCAGCAGCCAGACTTGGGGTACCGGGACTAGCGGGGGCCTTACCTACAATGAGCAGTTCTTC
CASSQTWGTGTSGGLTYNEQFF
>TRBV7-2|.|.|TRBJ2-5
TGTGCCAGCAGCTTAGCGGCCGAGACAGCGGAAGAGACCCAGTACTTC
CASSLAAETAEETQYF
>TRBV6-5|.|few|TRBJ2-3
TGTGCCAGCAGTTACGGGACCCCGACGGGTACGCAGTATTTT
CASSYGTPTGTQYF
>TRBV6-2/TRBV6-3|.|few|TRBJ2-3
TGTGCCAGCAGCACCCTAGAAGATACGCAGTATTTT
CASSTLEDTQYF
>TRBV28|TRBD1|.|TRBJ1-2
TGTGCCAGCACCTCGGACAGGGGCTTCTATGGCTACACCTTC
CASTSDRGFYGYTF
>TRBV7-2|.|.|TRBJ1-6
TGTGCCAGCAGCTTTCAAGGTGGTCGGTCCTATAATTCACCCCTCCACTTT
CASSFQGGRSYNSPLHF
>TRBV4-1|.|.|TRBJ2-7
TGCGCCAGCAGCCAAGCCGGGGGACTGGTGTATGAGCAGTACTTC
CASSQAGGLVYEQYF
>TRBV5-1|.|few|TRBJ1-5
TGCGCCAGCAGCTTGGAGGCAGGGAATCAGCCCCAGCATTTT
CASSLEAGNQPQHF